This is a list of T cell receptor beta chains from one sample in a study of radiation and T cells in renal cell carcinoma. The table came from immunoSEQ multiplex PCR; TCRdb's copy has only in-frame clones and leaves some out. The sample records around 100,000 clones, 75% to 85% being singletons. The sample here was blood, taken from a patient whose treatment included radiotherapy and nephrectomy. The source of these receptors is a man between 60 and 75 years old with renal cell carcinoma. Both conserved end residues are part of each CDR3. D genes are given only for firm matches. Rows give clone size only sometimes, using once, few, many, or a class for an expanded clone.

d_gene	j_gene	v_gene	abundance	CDR3aa	CDR3nt
-	TRBJ2-1	TRBV4-2	-	CASSPGRDYNEQFF	TGTGCCAGCAGCCCCGGTAGGGACTACAATGAGCAGTTCTTC
TRBD1	TRBJ1-2	TRBV28	-	CASSFPRGQKGYTF	TGTGCCAGCAGTTTTCCCCGGGGACAGAAGGGCTACACCTTC
-	TRBJ1-2	TRBV10-3	-	CAISVDRNYGYTF	TGTGCCATCAGTGTAGACAGGAACTATGGCTACACCTTC
-	TRBJ1-1	TRBV6-5	-	CASSGEREEITEAFF	TGTGCCAGCAGTGGGGAACGGGAGGAAATCACTGAAGCTTTCTTT
-	TRBJ2-3	TRBV9	-	CASSVVGGLGTDTQYF	TGTGCCAGCAGCGTAGTGGGAGGACTCGGCACAGATACGCAGTATTTT
-	TRBJ1-2	TRBV19	once	CATVGNYGYTF	TGTGCTACGGTTGGTAACTATGGCTACACCTTC
-	TRBJ2-5	TRBV6-1	-	CASSPRRETQYF	TGTGCCAGCAGTCCTAGGAGGGAGACCCAGTACTTC
-	TRBJ1-1	TRBV11-3	-	CASSLLEGTEAFF	TGTGCCAGCAGCCTCTTGGAGGGGACCGAAGCTTTCTTT
TRBD1	TRBJ2-7	TRBV10-3	-	CAVQGAYEQYF	TGTGCCGTACAGGGGGCCTACGAGCAGTACTTC
TRBD2	TRBJ2-3	TRBV7-9	-	CASSWTSGSSSTDTQYF	TGTGCCAGCAGCTGGACTAGCGGGAGCTCTAGCACAGATACGCAGTATTTT
TRBD2	TRBJ2-3	TRBV7-6	-	CASSLVPSGRAGTDTQYF	TGTGCCAGCAGCTTAGTACCTAGCGGGAGGGCCGGTACAGATACGCAGTATTTT
-	TRBJ1-6	TRBV29-1	-	CSEERGWGNSPLHF	TGCAGCGAGGAGAGGGGTTGGGGTAATTCACCCCTCCACTTT
-	TRBJ1-1	TRBV7-9	-	CASSLVGWRPPNTEAFF	TGTGCCAGCAGCTTAGTTGGCTGGCGGCCTCCTAACACTGAAGCTTTCTTT
-	TRBJ1-2	TRBV7-9	-	CASSFVRAGYTF	TGTGCCAGCAGCTTCGTCAGGGCAGGCTACACCTTC
-	TRBJ2-7	TRBV6-1	-	CASSVRDNYEQYF	TGTGCCAGCAGTGTCCGGGACAACTACGAGCAGTACTTC
TRBD2	TRBJ2-1	TRBV29-1	-	CSITRPSGRYNEQFF	TGCAGCATTACCCGTCCTAGCGGACGGTACAATGAGCAGTTCTTC
-	TRBJ1-1	TRBV5-8	-	CASSLEDRGLTEAFF	TGTGCCAGCAGCTTGGAGGACCGGGGTCTCACTGAAGCTTTCTTT
TRBD2	TRBJ2-1	TRBV6-5	-	CASARLAGREQFF	TGTGCCAGCGCTCGGCTAGCGGGACGGGAGCAGTTCTTC
-	TRBJ2-7	TRBV6-1	-	CAITSAHGVYEQYF	TGTGCCATTACGTCGGCCCACGGTGTCTACGAGCAGTACTTC
TRBD2	TRBJ2-7	TRBV29-1	-	CSVTPGAGGEQYF	TGCAGCGTCACCCCGGGAGCCGGGGGGGAGCAGTACTTC
-	TRBJ2-7	TRBV5-6	-	CASSLDRVGYEQYF	TGTGCCAGCAGCTTGGACAGGGTGGGTTACGAGCAGTACTTC
TRBD1	TRBJ1-4	TRBV27	-	CASRTGGNEKLFF	TGTGCCAGCAGGACAGGGGGAAACGAAAAACTGTTTTTT
-	TRBJ1-1	TRBV7-9	-	CASSRLGEAFF	TGTGCCAGCAGCCGCCTGGGGGAAGCTTTCTTT
-	TRBJ1-1	TRBV12-5	-	CALGRNTEAFF	TGTGCTCTAGGTCGGAACACTGAAGCTTTCTTT
TRBD2	TRBJ2-1	TRBV4-1	-	CASSQVPTSGHNEQFF	TGCGCCAGCAGCCAAGTCCCGACTAGCGGGCACAATGAGCAGTTCTTC
TRBD2	TRBJ2-5	TRBV6-1	-	CASSELAEMQETQYF	TGTGCCAGCAGTGAACTAGCGGAGATGCAAGAGACCCAGTACTTC
-	TRBJ2-5	TRBV7-2	-	CASSFAWETQYF	TGTGCCAGCAGCTTCGCTTGGGAGACCCAGTACTTC
-	TRBJ2-2	TRBV6-1	once	CASSFERGTGELFF	TGTGCCAGCAGTTTCGAACGGGGAACCGGGGAGCTGTTTTTT
-	TRBJ2-1	TRBV18	-	CASSPQSGGGEQFF	TGTGCCAGCTCACCTCAGAGTGGAGGGGGAGAGCAGTTCTTC
-	TRBJ2-1	TRBV4-2	-	CASSPLNGSYNEQFF	TGTGCCAGCAGCCCACTGAATGGTTCCTACAATGAGCAGTTCTTC
-	TRBJ1-2	TRBV5-1	many	CASSLEGERYGYTF	TGCGCCAGCAGCTTGGAAGGGGAAAGGTATGGCTACACCTTC
-	TRBJ2-1	TRBV6-6	-	CASISLSDEQFF	TGTGCCAGCATAAGTCTATCCGATGAGCAGTTCTTC
TRBD2	TRBJ2-7	TRBV2	-	CASSEQGGAYEQYF	TGTGCCAGCAGTGAACAGGGAGGGGCCTACGAGCAGTACTTC
TRBD2	TRBJ2-7	TRBV11-1	once	CASSWLGTSSYEQYF	TGTGCCAGCAGCTGGCTGGGGACTAGTAGCTACGAGCAGTACTTC
TRBD1	TRBJ1-1	TRBV11-1	-	CASSRGQGAKTEAFF	TGTGCCAGCAGCCGGGGACAGGGGGCGAAAACTGAAGCTTTCTTT
-	TRBJ2-5	TRBV7-9	-	CASSLIPQETQYF	TGTGCCAGCAGCTTAATCCCTCAAGAGACCCAGTACTTC
-	TRBJ2-3	TRBV6-6	-	CASSYGTGSTDTQYF	TGTGCCAGCAGTTACGGGACCGGAAGCACAGATACGCAGTATTTT
-	TRBJ1-1	TRBV6-5	-	CASRAGVIAFF	TGTGCCAGCAGGGCAGGGGTTATAGCTTTCTTT
TRBD2	TRBJ2-2	TRBV5-4	-	CASSPTSDRLNTGELFF	TGTGCCAGCAGCCCGACTAGCGACAGGCTGAACACCGGGGAGCTGTTTTTT
TRBD1	TRBJ2-7	TRBV27	-	CASSFLGQGGHEQYF	TGTGCCAGCAGTTTCCTGGGACAGGGTGGGCACGAGCAGTACTTC
TRBD1	TRBJ2-7	TRBV28	-	CASSLFGTGLTYEQYF	TGTGCCAGCAGTTTATTTGGGACAGGGCTAACCTACGAGCAGTACTTC
-	TRBJ2-5	TRBV28	-	CASRPRDQETQYF	TGTGCCAGCAGGCCCCGGGACCAAGAGACCCAGTACTTC
-	TRBJ2-3	TRBV2	-	CASRTDRTDTQYF	TGTGCCAGCCGGACAGATCGCACAGATACGCAGTATTTT
TRBD2	TRBJ2-2	TRBV6-6	-	CALAGAVGTGELFF	TGTGCCCTAGCGGGGGCCGTTGGCACCGGGGAGCTGTTTTTT